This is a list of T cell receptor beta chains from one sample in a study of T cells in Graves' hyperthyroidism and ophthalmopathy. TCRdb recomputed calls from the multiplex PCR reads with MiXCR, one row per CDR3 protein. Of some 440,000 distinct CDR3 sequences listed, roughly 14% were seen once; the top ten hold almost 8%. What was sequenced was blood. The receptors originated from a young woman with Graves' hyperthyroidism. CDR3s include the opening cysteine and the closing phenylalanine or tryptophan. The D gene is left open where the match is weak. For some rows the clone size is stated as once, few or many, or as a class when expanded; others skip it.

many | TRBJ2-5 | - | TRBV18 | CASSLRSKEETQYF | TGTGCCAGCTCCCTTCGCTCAAAGGAAGAGACCCAGTACTTC
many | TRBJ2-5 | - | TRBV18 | CASSPSRETQYF | TGTGCCAGCTCCCCTAGTAGGGAGACCCAGTACTTC
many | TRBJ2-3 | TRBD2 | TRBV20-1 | CSAGKGLAGADTQYF | TGCAGTGCTGGAAAGGGACTAGCGGGAGCAGATACGCAGTATTTT
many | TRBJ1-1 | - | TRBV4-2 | CASSPVAQGLMDTEAFF | TGTGCCAGCAGCCCAGTAGCTCAGGGGTTGATGGACACTGAAGCTTTCTTT
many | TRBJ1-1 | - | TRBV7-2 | CASSLVRGFLNTEAFF | TGTGCCAGCAGCCTTGTCCGGGGGTTTCTGAACACTGAAGCTTTCTTT
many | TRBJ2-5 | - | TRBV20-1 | CSARGGYMGGAQYF | TGCAGTGCTAGGGGCGGCTATATGGGTGGGGCCCAGTACTTC
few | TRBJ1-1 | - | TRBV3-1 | CASSQVDRQPEAFF | TGTGCCAGCAGCCAAGTAGACAGACAGCCTGAAGCTTTCTTT
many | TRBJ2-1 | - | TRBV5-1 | CASSSAGTYYNEQFF | TGCGCCAGCAGCTCAGCCGGGACGTACTACAATGAGCAGTTCTTC
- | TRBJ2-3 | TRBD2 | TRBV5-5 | CASSSPSGGRADTQYF | TGTGCCAGCAGCTCCCCTAGCGGGGGGCGGGCAGATACGCAGTATTTT
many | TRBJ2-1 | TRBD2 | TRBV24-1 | CATSDLAGGRGNEQFF | TGTGCCACCAGTGACTTAGCGGGAGGGAGGGGAAATGAGCAGTTCTTC
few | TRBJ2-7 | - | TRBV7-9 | CASSSGGSSYEQYF | TGTGCCAGCAGCTCAGGGGGGTCCTCCTACGAGCAGTACTTC
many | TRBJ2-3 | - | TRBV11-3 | CASRPRVGGTDTQYF | TGTGCCAGCAGGCCTAGGGTCGGAGGCACAGATACGCAGTATTTT
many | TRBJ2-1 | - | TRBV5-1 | CASSYYGGRNNEQFF | TGCGCCAGCAGCTACTACGGTGGCCGAAACAATGAGCAGTTCTTC
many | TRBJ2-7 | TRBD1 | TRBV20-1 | CSAEQGVSYEQYF | TGCAGTGCTGAACAGGGGGTATCCTACGAGCAGTACTTC
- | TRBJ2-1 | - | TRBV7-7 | CASSLLGAGEQFF | TGTGCTAGCAGCTTATTAGGGGCGGGGGAGCAGTTCTTC
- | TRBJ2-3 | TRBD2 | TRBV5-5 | CASSLVPRSGGTQYF | TGTGCCAGCAGCTTGGTTCCGCGAAGCGGGGGTACGCAGTATTTT
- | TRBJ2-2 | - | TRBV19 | CASSTRKTGSANTGELFF | TGTGCCAGTAGTACCCGCAAAACGGGTTCCGCGAACACCGGGGAGCTGTTTTTT
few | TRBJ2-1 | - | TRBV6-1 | CASSDFQGNWYEQFF | TGTGCCAGCAGTGATTTCCAGGGGAATTGGTATGAGCAGTTCTTC
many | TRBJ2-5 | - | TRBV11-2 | CASSLAGYGGETQYF | TGTGCCAGCAGCTTAGCGGGGTATGGCGGAGAGACCCAGTACTTC
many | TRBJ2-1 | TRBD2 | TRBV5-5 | CASTQTGTSGDEQFF | TGTGCCAGCACCCAGACCGGGACTAGCGGGGATGAGCAGTTCTTC
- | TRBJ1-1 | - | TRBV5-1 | CASSLGDTVNTEAFF | TGCGCCAGCAGCTTGGGGGATACGGTGAACACTGAAGCTTTCTTT
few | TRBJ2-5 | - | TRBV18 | CASSTGGQALQETQYF | TGTGCCAGCTCAACGGGGGGACAGGCCCTCCAAGAGACCCAGTACTTC
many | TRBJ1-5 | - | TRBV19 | CASSISFGQYSNQPQHF | TGTGCCAGTAGTATAAGTTTCGGACAGTATAGCAATCAGCCCCAGCATTTT
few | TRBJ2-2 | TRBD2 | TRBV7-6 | CASSLRAGGQVPGELFF | TGTGCCAGCAGCCTAAGGGCGGGAGGGCAAGTACCCGGGGAGCTGTTTTTT
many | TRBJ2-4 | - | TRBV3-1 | CASSPSGLAKNIQYF | TGTGCCAGCAGCCCGTCGGGACTCGCCAAAAACATTCAGTACTTC
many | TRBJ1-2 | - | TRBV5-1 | CASSLEGGLSYGYTF | TGCGCCAGCAGCTTGGAGGGGGGACTGAGCTATGGCTACACCTTC
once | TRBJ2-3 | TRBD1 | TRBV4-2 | CASSPPGQFSDTQYF | TGTGCCAGCAGCCCCCCGGGACAGTTTTCAGATACGCAGTATTTT
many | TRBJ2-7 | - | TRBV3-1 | CASSQTHYEQYF | TGTGCCAGCAGCCAAACGCACTACGAGCAGTACTTC
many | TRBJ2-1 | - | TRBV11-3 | CASSFLGQRAYNEQFF | TGTGCCAGCAGCTTCCTCGGCCAGCGAGCCTACAATGAGCAGTTCTTC
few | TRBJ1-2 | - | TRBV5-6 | CASSRRTATGGYTF | TGTGCCAGCAGCCGTCGGACAGCAACGGGTGGCTACACCTTC
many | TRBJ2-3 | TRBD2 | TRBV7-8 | CASSLAWTLAGAPPPTDTQYF | TGTGCCAGCAGCTTAGCTTGGACACTAGCGGGAGCCCCTCCCCCCACAGATACGCAGTATTTT